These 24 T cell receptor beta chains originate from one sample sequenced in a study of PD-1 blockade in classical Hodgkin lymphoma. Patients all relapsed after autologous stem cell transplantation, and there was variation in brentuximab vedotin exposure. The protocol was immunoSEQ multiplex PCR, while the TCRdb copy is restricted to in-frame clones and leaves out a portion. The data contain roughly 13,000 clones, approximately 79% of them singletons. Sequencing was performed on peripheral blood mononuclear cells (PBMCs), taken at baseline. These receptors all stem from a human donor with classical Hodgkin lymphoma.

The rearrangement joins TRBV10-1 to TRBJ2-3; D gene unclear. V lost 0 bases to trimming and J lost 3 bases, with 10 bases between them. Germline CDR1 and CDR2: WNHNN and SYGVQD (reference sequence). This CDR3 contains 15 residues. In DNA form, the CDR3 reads TGCGCCAGCAGTGAGTCAGGGATTAGGACAGATACGCAGTATTTT. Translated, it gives CASSESGIRTDTQYF.

The CDR3 region is CASSLKAGNTKNIQYF. The CDR3 region has the DNA TGTGCCAGCAGCTTGAAGGCGGGAAACACCAAAAACATTCAGTACTTC. The V call is TRBV5-4, the J call TRBJ2-4; D perhaps matches TRBD2 (6 bases). This CDR3 spans 16 amino acids. Trimming left V 1 base short and J 2 bases short, with 13 bases between. Germline V gives CDR1 SGHNT, CDR2 YYREEE (reference sequence).

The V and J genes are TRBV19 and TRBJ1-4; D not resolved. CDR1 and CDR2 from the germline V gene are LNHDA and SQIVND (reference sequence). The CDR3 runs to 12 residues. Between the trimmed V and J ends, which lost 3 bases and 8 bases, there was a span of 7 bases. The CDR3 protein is CASSIIGEKLFF. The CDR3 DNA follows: TGTGCCAGTAGTATCATCGGGGAAAAACTGTTTTTT.

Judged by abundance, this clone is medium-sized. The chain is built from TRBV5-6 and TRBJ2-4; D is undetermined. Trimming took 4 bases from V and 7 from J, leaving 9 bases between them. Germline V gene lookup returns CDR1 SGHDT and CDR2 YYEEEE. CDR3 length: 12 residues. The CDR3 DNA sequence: TGTGCCAGCAGCACCCCTTCGAACATTCAGTACTTC. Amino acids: CASSTPSNIQYF.

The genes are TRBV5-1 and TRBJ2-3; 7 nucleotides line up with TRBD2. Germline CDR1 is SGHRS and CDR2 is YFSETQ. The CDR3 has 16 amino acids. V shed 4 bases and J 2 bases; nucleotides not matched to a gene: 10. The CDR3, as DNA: TGCGCCAGCAGCCCCGGACTAGAAATAATCACAGATACGCAGTATTTT. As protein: CASSPGLEIITDTQYF.

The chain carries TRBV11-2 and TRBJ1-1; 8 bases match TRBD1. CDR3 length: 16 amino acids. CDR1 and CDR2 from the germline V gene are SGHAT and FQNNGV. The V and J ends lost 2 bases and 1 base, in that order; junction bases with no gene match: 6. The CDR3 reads CASSLPTGERNTEAFF. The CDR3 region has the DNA TGTGCCAGCAGCTTACCGACAGGGGAGAGGAACACTGAAGCTTTCTTT.

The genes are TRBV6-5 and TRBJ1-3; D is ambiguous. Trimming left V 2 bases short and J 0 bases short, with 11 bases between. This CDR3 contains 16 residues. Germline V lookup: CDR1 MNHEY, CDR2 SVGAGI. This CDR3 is CASSYTGPSSGNTIYF. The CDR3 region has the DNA TGTGCCAGCAGTTACACCGGACCGTCCTCTGGAAACACCATATATTTT.

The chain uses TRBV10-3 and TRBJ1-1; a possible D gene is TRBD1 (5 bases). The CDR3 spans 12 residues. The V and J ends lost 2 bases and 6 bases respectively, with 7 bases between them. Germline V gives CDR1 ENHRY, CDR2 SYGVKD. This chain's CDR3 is CAISEGASEAFF. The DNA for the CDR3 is TGTGCCATCAGTGAGGGGGCTTCTGAAGCTTTCTTT.

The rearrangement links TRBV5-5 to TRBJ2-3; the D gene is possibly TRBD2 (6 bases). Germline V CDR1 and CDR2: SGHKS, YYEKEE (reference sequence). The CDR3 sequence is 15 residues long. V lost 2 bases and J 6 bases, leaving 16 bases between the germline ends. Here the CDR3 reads CASSLIAAPGDTQYF. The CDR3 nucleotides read TGTGCCAGCAGCTTAATAGCGGCTCCAGGGGATACGCAGTATTTT.

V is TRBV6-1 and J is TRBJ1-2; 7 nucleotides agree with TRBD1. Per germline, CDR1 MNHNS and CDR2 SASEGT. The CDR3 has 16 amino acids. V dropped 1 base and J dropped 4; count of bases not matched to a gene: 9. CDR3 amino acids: CASSEGGGWDSYGYTF. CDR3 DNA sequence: TGTGCCAGCAGTGAAGGGGGTGGTTGGGACAGCTATGGCTACACCTTC.

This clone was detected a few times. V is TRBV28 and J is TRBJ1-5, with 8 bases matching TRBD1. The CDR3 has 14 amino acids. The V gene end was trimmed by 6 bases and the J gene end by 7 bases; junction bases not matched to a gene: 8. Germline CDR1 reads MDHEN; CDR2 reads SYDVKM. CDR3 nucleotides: TGTGCCAGCAGAACGACAGGGGTTGGACAGCCCCAGCATTTT. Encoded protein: CASRTTGVGQPQHF.

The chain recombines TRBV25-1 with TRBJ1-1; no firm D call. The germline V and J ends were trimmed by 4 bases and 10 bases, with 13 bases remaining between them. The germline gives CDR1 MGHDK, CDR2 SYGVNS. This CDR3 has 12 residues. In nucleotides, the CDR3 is TGTGCCAGCAGTGTGGGTCCGCTAGGAGCTTTCTTT. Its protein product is CASSVGPLGAFF.

CDR3 region: CASSFYSRAYEQYF. For the CDR3, the DNA is TGCGCCAGCAGCTTCTATAGTAGGGCCTACGAGCAGTACTTC. This chain joins TRBV5-1 and TRBJ2-7; D unresolved. The CDR3 contains 14 residues. Trimming took 2 bases from V and 2 from J, leaving 11 bases between them. Germline V CDR1 and CDR2: SGHRS, YFSETQ.

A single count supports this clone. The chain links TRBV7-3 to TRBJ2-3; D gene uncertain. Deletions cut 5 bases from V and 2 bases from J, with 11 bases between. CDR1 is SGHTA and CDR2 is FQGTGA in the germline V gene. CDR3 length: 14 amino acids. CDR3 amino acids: CASSLGLSTDTQYF. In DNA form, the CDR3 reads TGTGCCAGCAGCCTGGGCCTTTCCACAGATACGCAGTATTTT. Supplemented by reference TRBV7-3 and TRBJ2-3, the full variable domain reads GAGVSQTPSNKVTEKGKYVELRCDPISGHTALYWYRQSLGQGPEFLIYFQGTGAADDSGLPNDRFFAVRPEGSVSTLKIQRTERGDSAVYLCASSLGLSTDTQYFGPGTRLTVL.

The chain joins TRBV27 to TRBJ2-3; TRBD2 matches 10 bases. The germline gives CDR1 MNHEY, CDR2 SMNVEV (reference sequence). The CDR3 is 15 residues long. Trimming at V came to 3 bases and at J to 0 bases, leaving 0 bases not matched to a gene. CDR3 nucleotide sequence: TGTGCCAGCAGTTTGGGACTAGCGAGCACAGATACGCAGTATTTT. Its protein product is CASSLGLASTDTQYF.

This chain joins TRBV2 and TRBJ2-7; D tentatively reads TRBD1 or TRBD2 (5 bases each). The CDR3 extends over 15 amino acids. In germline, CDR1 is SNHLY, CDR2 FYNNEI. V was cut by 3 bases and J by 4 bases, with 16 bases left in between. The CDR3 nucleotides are TGTGCCAGCAGTGAGTTCGGGACGTTAATTTACGAGCAGTACTTC. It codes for CASSEFGTLIYEQYF.

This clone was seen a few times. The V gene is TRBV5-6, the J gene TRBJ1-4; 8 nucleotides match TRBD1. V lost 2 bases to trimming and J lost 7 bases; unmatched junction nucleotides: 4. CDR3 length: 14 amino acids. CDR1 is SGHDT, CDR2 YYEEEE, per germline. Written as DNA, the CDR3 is TGTGCCAGCAGCTTTAAACAGGGGGGTGAAAAACTGTTTTTT. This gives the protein CASSFKQGGEKLFF.

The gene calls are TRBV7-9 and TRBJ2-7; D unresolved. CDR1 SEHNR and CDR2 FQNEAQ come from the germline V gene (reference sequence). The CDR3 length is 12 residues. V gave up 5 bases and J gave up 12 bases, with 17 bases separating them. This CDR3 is CASSTGPDWPYF. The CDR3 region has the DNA TGTGCCAGCAGCACCGGACCGGATTGGCCGTACTTC.

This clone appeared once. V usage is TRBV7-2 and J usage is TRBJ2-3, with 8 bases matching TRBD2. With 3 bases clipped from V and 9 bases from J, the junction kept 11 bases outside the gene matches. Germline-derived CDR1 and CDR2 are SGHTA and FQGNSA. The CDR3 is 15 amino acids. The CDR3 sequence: CASSFPGVAGSTQYF. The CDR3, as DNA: TGTGCCAGCAGCTTCCCCGGGGTAGCGGGATCCACGCAGTATTTT.

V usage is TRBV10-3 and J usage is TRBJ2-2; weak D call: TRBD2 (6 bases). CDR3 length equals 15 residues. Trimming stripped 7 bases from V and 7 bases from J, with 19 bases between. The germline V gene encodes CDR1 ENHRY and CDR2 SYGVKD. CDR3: CAITAGGAAGGELFF. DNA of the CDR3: TGTGCCATCACTGCGGGCGGGGCGGCGGGCGGGGAGCTGTTTTTT.

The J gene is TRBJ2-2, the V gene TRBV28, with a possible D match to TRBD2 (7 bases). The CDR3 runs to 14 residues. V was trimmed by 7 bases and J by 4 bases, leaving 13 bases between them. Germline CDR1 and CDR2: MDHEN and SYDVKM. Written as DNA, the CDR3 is TGTGCCAGCAACAAAGGGGGGGGCACCGGGGAGCTGTTTTTT. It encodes CASNKGGGTGELFF.

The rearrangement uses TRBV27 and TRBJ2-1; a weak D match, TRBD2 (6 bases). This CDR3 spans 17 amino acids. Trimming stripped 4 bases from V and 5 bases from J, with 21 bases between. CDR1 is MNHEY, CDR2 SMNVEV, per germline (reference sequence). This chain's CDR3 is CASSSLRLVGANNEQFF. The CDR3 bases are TGTGCCAGCAGTTCACTTCGACTAGTAGGGGCGAACAATGAGCAGTTCTTC.

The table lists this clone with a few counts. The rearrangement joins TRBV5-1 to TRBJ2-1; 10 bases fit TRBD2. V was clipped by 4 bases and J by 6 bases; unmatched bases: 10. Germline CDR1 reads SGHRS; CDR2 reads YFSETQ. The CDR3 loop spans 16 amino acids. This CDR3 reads CASSRITSGIGNEQFF. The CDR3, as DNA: TGCGCCAGCAGCCGGATAACTAGCGGGATAGGCAATGAGCAGTTCTTC.

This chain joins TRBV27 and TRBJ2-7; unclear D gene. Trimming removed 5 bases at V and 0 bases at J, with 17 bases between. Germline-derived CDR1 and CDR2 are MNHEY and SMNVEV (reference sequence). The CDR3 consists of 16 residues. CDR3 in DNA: TGTGCCAGCAGTCCTGGGTTTGGCTCAGTCTCCTACGAGCAGTACTTC. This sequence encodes CASSPGFGSVSYEQYF.